Listed below are T cell receptor beta chains from one sample, sequenced in a study of T-cell reconstitution after alpha-beta-depleted transplantation in children. MiXCR, applied by TCRdb to the PCR reads, yields one record per CDR3 protein. The data contain some 290,000 distinct CDR3 sequences, nearly 10% of them singletons. The specimen was PBMCs from the stem cell graft donor, collected from the stem cell graft. The source of these receptors is a human donor who donated a stem cell graft to a child with SCID. Each CDR3 is given with its conserved first and last residue. D genes are given only for firm matches. Size tells how often a clone was seen (once, few, many) or the class of an expanded clone, and some rows leave it out.

D	V	length	size	J	DNA	CDR3
NA	TRBV7-9	13	NA	TRBJ2-7	TGTGCCAGCAGCTCCCGGGACAACTACGAGCAGTACTTC	CASSSRDNYEQYF
TRBD1	TRBV9	15	many	TRBJ2-7	TGTGCCAGCAGCGAAGGGCCGGGACAGAACTACGAGCAGTACTTC	CASSEGPGQNYEQYF
NA	TRBV11-2	15	few	TRBJ2-5	TGTGCCAGCAGCTTAGATCTGCAGGACCAAGAGACCCAGTACTTC	CASSLDLQDQETQYF
NA	TRBV20-1	12	few	TRBJ2-5	TGCAGTGCTAGAGATCTAGGGGAGACCCAGTACTTC	CSARDLGETQYF
TRBD1	TRBV4-2	11	few	TRBJ1-1	TGTGCCAGCAGCCCTGGGACAGGGGGTTTCTTT	CASSPGTGGFF
NA	TRBV7-8	16	few	TRBJ1-3	TGTGCCAGCAGTCGGACCGGGGGTAACTCTGGAAACACCATATATTTT	CASSRTGGNSGNTIYF
NA	TRBV12-3/TRBV12-4	13	few	TRBJ2-7	TGTGCCAGCAGAGACAACGCCGGGACCGCGATATACTTC	CASRDNAGTAIYF
NA	TRBV29-1	13	few	TRBJ2-7	TGCAGCGTTGAATGGACAAGCTCCTACGAGCAGTACTTC	CSVEWTSSYEQYF
NA	TRBV5-1	19	few	TRBJ2-6	TGCGCCAGCAGCCTATACGAACAGGGGAGGGTTTCTGGGGCCAACGTCCTGACTTTC	CASSLYEQGRVSGANVLTF
NA	TRBV7-2	12	many	TRBJ2-1	TGTGCCAGCAGCTTACTATACAATGAGCAGTTCTTC	CASSLLYNEQFF
NA	TRBV15	14	NA	TRBJ1-1	TGTGCCACCAGCAGAGAACTATTGAACACTGAAGCTTTCTTT	CATSRELLNTEAFF
NA	TRBV6-6	13	few	TRBJ1-5	TGTGCCAGCAGAGGGGCAGTTCCTCAGCCCCAGCATTTT	CASRGAVPQPQHF
NA	TRBV7-2	15	many	TRBJ2-3	TGTGCCAGCAGTTTCAGCGGGCCCTCCACAGATACGCAGTATTTT	CASSFSGPSTDTQYF
NA	TRBV6-1	16	few	TRBJ2-4	TGTGCCAGCACCCAGGACTCCCGCATAGCCAAAAACATTCAGTACTTC	CASTQDSRIAKNIQYF
TRBD1	TRBV12-5	15	NA	TRBJ2-5	TGTGCTAGTGCCCCGGGACAGGGAAGCCAAGAGACCCAGTACTTC	CASAPGQGSQETQYF
NA	TRBV18	12	NA	TRBJ2-3	TGTGCCAGCTCACCGGAGTCAGATACGCAGTATTTT	CASSPESDTQYF
TRBD1	TRBV7-9	17	many	TRBJ2-7	TGTGCCAGCAGCTTAGCCTCCGTTGGGACAGGGTACCACGAGCAGTACTTC	CASSLASVGTGYHEQYF
TRBD2	TRBV4-2	17	many	TRBJ2-1	TGTGCCAGCAGCCAAGAAGCTGGACTAGCGGGCTACAATGAGCAGTTCTTC	CASSQEAGLAGYNEQFF
TRBD1	TRBV9	15	NA	TRBJ1-5	TGTGCCAGCAGCGCAGGGACAGGGGACAATCAGCCCCAGCATTTT	CASSAGTGDNQPQHF
TRBD1	TRBV5-1	16	few	TRBJ2-2	TGCGCCAGCAGTTTAACCGGGACAGCAGTTGCCGGGGAGCTGTTTTTT	CASSLTGTAVAGELFF
TRBD1	TRBV25-1	16	NA	TRBJ2-2	TGTGCCAGCAGTGCCATGCCGGGACAGGGGACCGGGGAGCTGTTTTTT	CASSAMPGQGTGELFF
NA	TRBV12-3/TRBV12-4	14	NA	TRBJ1-5	TGTGCCAGCAGCATCCTGGTGGGTGATCAGCCCCAGCATTTT	CASSILVGDQPQHF
NA	TRBV20-1	15	NA	TRBJ1-1	TGCAGTGCTAGAGCCATTCAGGGACTGAACACTGAAGCTTTCTTT	CSARAIQGLNTEAFF
TRBD1	TRBV15	15	few	TRBJ2-3	TGTGCCACCAGTTTCGGACAGGGAGACACAGATACGCAGTATTTT	CATSFGQGDTDTQYF